This TCR beta chain comes out of a study of blood T cell repertoires in COVID-19. At the level of the study: From the United States, Italy and Spain came samples of acute and convalescent COVID-19. T cells, B-cell-depleted T cells, or PBMCs supplied cDNA or gDNA.

Clones were sequenced by immunoSEQ multiplex PCR, and TCRdb holds only the in-frame ones, with some missing. The table lists 200,000 to 250,000 clones, approximately 80% of them singletons. CDR1 is LNHDA and CDR2 is SQIVND in the germline V gene (reference sequence). The CDR3 contains 14 residues. V lost 6 bases to trimming and J lost 3 bases, with 12 bases between them. The chain combines TRBV19 with TRBJ1-5; possible D gene TRBD1, 5 bases. Sequencing was performed on peripheral blood. The receptor's source is a human donor in a cohort sampled during active COVID-19. CDR3 residues: CASRKGGANQPQHF. Written as DNA, the CDR3 is TGTGCCAGTAGAAAAGGAGGGGCCAATCAGCCCCAGCATTTT.